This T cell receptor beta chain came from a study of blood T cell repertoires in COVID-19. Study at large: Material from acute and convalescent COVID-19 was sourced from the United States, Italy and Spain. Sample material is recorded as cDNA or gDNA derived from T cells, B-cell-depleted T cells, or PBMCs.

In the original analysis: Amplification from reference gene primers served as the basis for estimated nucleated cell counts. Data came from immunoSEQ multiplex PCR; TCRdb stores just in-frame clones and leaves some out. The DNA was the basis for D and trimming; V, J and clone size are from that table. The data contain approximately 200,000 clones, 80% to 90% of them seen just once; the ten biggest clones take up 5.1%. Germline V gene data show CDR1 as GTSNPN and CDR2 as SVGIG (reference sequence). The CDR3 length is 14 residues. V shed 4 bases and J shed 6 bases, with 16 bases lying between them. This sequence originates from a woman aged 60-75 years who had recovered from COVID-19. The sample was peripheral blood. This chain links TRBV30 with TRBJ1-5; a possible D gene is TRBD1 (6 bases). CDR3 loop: CAWTATMTGQPQHF. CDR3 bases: TGTGCCTGGACCGCAACCATGACAGGTCAGCCCCAGCATTTT.